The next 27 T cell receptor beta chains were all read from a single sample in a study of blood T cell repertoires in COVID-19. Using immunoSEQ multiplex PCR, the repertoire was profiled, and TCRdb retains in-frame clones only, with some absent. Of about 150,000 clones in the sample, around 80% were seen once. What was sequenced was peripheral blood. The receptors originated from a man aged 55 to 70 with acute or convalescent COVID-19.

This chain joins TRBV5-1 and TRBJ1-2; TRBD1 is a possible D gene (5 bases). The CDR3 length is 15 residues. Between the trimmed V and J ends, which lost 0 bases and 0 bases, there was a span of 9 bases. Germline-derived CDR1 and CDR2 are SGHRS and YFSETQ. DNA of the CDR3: TGCGCCAGCAGCTTGGGGGGCCCATCTAACTATGGCTACACCTTC. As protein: CASSLGGPSNYGYTF.

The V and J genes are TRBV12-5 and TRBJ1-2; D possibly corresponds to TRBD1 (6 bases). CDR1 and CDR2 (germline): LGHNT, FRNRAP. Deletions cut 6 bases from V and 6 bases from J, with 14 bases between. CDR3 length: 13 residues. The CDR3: CASGSSRTDGYTF. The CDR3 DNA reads TGTGCTAGTGGCTCTTCCCGGACAGATGGCTACACCTTC.

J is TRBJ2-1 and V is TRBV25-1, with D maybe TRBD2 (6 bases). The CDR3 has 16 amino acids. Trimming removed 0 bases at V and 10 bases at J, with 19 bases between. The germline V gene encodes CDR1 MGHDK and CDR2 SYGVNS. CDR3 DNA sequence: TGTGCCAGCAGTGAATATGGAGGGCAGAGTAGGAAGGAGCAGTTCTTC. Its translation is CASSEYGGQSRKEQFF.

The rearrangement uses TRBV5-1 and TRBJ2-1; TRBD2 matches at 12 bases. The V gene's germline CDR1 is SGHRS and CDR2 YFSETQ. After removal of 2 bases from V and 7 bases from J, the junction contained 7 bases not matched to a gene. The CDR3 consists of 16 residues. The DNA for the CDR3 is TGCGCCAGCAGCTTTTACGGGACTAGCGGGCAAAATGAGCAGTTCTTC. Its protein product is CASSFYGTSGQNEQFF.

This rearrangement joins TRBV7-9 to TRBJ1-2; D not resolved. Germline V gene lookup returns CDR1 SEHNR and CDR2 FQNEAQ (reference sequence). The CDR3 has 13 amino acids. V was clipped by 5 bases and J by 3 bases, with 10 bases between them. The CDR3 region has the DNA TGTGCCAGCAGCGAGGAGGACGACTATGGCTACACCTTC. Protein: CASSEEDDYGYTF.

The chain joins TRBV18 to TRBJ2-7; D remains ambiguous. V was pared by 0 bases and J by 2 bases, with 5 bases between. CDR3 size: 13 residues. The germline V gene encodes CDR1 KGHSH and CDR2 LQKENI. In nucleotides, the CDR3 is TGTGCCAGCTCACCACCGGGCGCCTACGAGCAGTACTTC. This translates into CASSPPGAYEQYF.

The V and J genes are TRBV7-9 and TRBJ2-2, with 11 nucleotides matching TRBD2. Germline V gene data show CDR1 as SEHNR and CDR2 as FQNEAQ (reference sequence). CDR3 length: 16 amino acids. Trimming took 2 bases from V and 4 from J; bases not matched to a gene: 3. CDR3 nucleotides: TGTGCCAGCAGCTTACGGGGACTAGCGGCCACCGGGGAGCTGTTTTTT. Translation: CASSLRGLAATGELFF.

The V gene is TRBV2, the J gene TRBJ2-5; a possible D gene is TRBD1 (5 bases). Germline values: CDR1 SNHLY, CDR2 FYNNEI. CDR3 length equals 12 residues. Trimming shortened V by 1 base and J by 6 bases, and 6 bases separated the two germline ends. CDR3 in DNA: TGTGCCAGCAGTGAAGACAGGAAGACCCAGTACTTC. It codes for CASSEDRKTQYF.

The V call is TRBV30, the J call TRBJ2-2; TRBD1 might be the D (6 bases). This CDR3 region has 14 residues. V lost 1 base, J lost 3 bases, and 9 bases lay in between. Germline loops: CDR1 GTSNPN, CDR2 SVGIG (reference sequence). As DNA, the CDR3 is TGTGCCTGGAGTGGGGGGCTGTACACCGGGGAGCTGTTTTTT. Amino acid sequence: CAWSGGLYTGELFF.

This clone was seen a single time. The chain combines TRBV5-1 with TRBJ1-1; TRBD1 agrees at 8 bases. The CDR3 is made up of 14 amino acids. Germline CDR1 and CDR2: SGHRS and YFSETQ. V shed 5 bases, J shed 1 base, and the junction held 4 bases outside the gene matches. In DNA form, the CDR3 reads TGCGCCAGCAGGAGGACAGGGTCGAACACTGAAGCTTTCTTT. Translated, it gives CASRRTGSNTEAFF.

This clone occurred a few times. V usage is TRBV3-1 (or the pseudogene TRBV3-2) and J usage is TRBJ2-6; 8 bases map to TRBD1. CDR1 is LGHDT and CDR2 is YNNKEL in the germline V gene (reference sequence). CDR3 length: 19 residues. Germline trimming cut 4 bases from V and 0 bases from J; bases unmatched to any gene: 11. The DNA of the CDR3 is TGTGCCAGCAGCCTCACCACGGGACAGGTGAGCTCTGGGGCCAACGTCCTGACTTTC. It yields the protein CASSLTTGQVSSGANVLTF.

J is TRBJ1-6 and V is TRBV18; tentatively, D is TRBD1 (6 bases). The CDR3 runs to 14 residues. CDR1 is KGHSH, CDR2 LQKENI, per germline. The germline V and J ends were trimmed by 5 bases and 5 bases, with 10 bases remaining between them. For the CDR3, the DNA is TGTGCCAGCTCAGAACAGGGACATAATTCACCCCTCCACTTT. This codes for CASSEQGHNSPLHF.

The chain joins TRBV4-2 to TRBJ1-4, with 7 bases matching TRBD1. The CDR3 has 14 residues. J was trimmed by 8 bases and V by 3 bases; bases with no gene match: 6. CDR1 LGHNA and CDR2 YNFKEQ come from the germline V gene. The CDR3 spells CASSQEQGTEKLFF. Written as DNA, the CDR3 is TGTGCCAGCAGCCAGGAACAGGGGACGGAAAAACTGTTTTTT.

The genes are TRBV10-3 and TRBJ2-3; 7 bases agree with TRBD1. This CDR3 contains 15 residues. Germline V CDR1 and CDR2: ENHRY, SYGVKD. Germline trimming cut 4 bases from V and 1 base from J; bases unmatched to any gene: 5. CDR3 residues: CAISGRTGRTDTQYF. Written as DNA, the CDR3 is TGTGCCATCAGTGGGCGGACAGGACGCACAGATACGCAGTATTTT.

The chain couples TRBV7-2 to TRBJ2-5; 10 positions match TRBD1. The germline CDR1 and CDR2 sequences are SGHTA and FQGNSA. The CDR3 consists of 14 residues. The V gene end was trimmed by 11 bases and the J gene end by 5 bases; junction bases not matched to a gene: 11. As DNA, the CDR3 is TGTGCCTCCAAGACAGGGGGCGGATCGGAGACCCAGTACTTC. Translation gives CASKTGGGSETQYF.

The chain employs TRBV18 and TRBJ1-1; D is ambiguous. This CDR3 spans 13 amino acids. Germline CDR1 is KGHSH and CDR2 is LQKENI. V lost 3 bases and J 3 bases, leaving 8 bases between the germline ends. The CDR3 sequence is CASSPFRDTEAFF. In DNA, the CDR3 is TGTGCCAGCTCACCTTTCCGGGACACTGAAGCTTTCTTT.

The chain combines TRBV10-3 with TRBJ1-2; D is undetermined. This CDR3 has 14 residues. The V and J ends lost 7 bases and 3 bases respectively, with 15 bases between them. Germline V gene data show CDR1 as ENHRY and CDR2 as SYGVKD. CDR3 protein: CAITDGRADYGYTF. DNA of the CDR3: TGTGCCATCACGGACGGGCGGGCAGACTATGGCTACACCTTC.

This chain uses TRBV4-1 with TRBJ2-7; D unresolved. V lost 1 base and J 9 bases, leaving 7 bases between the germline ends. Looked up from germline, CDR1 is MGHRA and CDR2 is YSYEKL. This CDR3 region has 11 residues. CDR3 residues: CASSQGEVQYF. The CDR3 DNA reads TGCGCCAGCAGCCAAGGCGAGGTGCAGTACTTC.

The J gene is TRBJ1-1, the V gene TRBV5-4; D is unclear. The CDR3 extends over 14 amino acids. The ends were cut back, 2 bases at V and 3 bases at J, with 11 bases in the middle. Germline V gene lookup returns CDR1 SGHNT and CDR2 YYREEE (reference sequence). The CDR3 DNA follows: TGTGCCAGCAGCTTCCTCGCCCGGGACACTGAAGCTTTCTTT. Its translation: CASSFLARDTEAFF.

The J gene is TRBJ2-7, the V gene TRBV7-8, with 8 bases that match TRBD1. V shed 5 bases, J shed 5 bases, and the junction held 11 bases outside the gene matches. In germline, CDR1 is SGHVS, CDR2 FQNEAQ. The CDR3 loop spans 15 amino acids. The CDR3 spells CASSPVGQAYDEQYF. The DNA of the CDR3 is TGTGCCAGCAGCCCAGTGGGACAGGCTTACGACGAGCAGTACTTC.

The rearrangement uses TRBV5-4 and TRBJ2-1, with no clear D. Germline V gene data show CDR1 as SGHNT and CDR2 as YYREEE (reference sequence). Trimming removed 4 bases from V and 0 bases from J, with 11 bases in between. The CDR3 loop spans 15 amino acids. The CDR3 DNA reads TGTGCCAGCAGCCTGGCGCGGAGCTCCTACAATGAGCAGTTCTTC. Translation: CASSLARSSYNEQFF.

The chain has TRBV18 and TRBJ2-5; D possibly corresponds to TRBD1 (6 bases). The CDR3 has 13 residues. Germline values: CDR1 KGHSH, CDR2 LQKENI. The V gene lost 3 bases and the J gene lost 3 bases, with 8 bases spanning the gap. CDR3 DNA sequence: TGTGCCAGCTCACCGGGGGCTAAAGAGACCCAGTACTTC. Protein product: CASSPGAKETQYF.

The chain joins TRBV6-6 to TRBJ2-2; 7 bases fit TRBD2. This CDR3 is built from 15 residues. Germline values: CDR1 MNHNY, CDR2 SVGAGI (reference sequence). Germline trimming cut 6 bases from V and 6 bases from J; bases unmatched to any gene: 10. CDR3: CASSQGGGGPGELFF. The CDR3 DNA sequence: TGTGCCAGCAGCCAAGGCGGGGGTGGGCCCGGGGAGCTGTTTTTT.

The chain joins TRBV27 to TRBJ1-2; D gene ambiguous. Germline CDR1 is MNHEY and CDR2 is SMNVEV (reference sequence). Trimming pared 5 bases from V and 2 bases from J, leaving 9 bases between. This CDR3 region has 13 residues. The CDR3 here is CASSPLGNYGYTF. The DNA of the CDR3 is TGTGCCAGCAGTCCCCTCGGGAACTATGGCTACACCTTC.

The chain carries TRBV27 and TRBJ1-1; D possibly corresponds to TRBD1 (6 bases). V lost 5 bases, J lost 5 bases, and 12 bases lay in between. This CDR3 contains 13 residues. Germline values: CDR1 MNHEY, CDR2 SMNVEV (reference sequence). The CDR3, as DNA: TGTGCCAGCAGTCCGACAGGCCTGACTGAAGCTTTCTTT. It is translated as CASSPTGLTEAFF.

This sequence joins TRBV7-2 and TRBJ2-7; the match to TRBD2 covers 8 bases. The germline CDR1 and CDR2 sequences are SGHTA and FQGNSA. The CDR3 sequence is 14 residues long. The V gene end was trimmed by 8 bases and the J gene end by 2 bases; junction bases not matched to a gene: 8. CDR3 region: CASGRGGSTYEQYF. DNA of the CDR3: TGTGCCAGCGGCCGGGGGGGCTCTACCTACGAGCAGTACTTC.

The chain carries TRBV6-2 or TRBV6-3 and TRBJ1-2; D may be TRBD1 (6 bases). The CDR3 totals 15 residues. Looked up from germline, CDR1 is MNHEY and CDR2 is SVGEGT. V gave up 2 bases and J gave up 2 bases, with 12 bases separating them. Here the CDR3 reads CASSYKDSQNYGYTF. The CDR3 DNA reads TGTGCCAGCAGTTACAAGGACAGTCAAAACTATGGCTACACCTTC.